Presented here are 14 T cell receptor beta chains from one specimen sequenced in a study of blood T cells in healthy people across ages (dated by TCRdb to about 2015). The library was prepared using 5' RACE. Instrument used: Illumina HiSeq 2500. A second PCR of about 6 to 11 cycles was run with a J-beta primer mix and a sample-barcoded 5' primer. TCRdb ran its own pipeline on the public reads, namely fastp trimming at Q25 and MiXCR clone calling, and kept in-frame beta chains. Under each unique CDR3 protein, matching rows form one entry showing the most common genes and DNA. Present in this sample are 650,000 to 950,000 distinct CDR3 sequences, under 45% of which were seen just once. The ten largest make up around 18% of the sample. The specimen sequenced was blood. The receptors were sampled from a man between 60 and 75 years old in good health.

The J gene is TRBJ2-7, the V gene TRBV11-2; D unclear. CDR1 and CDR2 from the germline V gene are SGHAT and FQNNGV. Deletions cut 5 bases from V and 2 bases from J, with 13 bases between. CDR3 length: 14 amino acids. CDR3 sequence reads: CASSLTDGPYEQYF. In DNA form, the CDR3 reads TGTGCCAGCAGCCTCACCGACGGACCCTACGAGCAGTACTTC. The whole variable domain, remainder taken from reference TRBV11-2 and TRBJ2-7, is EAGVAQSPRYKIIEKRQSVAFWCNPISGHATLYWYQQILGQGPKLLIQFQNNGVVDDSQLPKDRFSAERLKGVDSTLKIQPAKLEDSAVYLCASSLTDGPYEQYFGPGTRLTVT.

This clonotype occurred a few times. This chain joins TRBV7-2 and TRBJ2-4, with D possibly called TRBD1 or TRBD2 (6 bases each). CDR3 length: 17 amino acids. Germline-derived CDR1 and CDR2 are SGHTA and FQGNSA. V gave up 2 bases and J gave up 3 bases, with 17 bases separating them. The CDR3 loop reads CASSLSSRGAVKNIQYF. As DNA, the CDR3 is TGTGCCAGCAGCTTATCATCTAGGGGGGCGGTCAAAAACATTCAGTACTTC.

This clonotype occurred a few times. The chain carries TRBV6-6 and TRBJ2-2; TRBD2 aligns across 10 bases. CDR3 length: 16 amino acids. V lost 5 bases to trimming and J lost 3 bases; unmatched junction nucleotides: 6. Germline CDR1 is MNHNY and CDR2 is SVGAGI (reference sequence). CDR3: CASSNTLAGHTGELFF. The CDR3 DNA reads TGTGCCAGCAGTAACACACTAGCGGGGCACACCGGGGAGCTGTTTTTT.

The chain joins TRBV20-1 to TRBJ2-3; D is possibly TRBD2 (5 bases). CDR1 DFQATT and CDR2 SNEGSKA come from the germline V gene (reference sequence). The CDR3 loop spans 16 amino acids. Trimming removed 0 bases from V and 0 bases from J, with 13 bases in between. The CDR3 protein is CSARDEAGSSTDTQYF. The CDR3 DNA reads TGCAGTGCTAGAGATGAGGCGGGCTCTAGCACAGATACGCAGTATTTT.

This rearrangement joins TRBV5-6 to TRBJ2-1; a possible D gene is TRBD1 (6 bases). This CDR3 has 14 amino acids. Germline V CDR1 and CDR2: SGHDT, YYEEEE. The V end lost 4 bases, the J end lost 13 bases, and 21 bases lay between the germline ends. The CDR3 reads CASSPDRFQETQFF. CDR3 in DNA: TGTGCCAGCAGCCCGGACAGATTCCAAGAGACCCAGTTCTTC.

There are a few counts of this clonotype. The rearrangement links TRBV7-2 to TRBJ2-1; 7 nucleotides match TRBD1. This CDR3 region has 15 residues. From germline, CDR1 is SGHTA and CDR2 FQGNSA. J was trimmed by 12 bases and V by 2 bases; bases with no gene match: 13. Written as DNA, the CDR3 is TGTGCCAGCAGCTTAAGGACAGGCGAGTCTCTTTTGCAGTTCTTC. As protein: CASSLRTGESLLQFF.

This clonotype occurred a few times. This chain uses TRBV25-1 with TRBJ2-7; D could derive from TRBD1 or TRBD2 (5 bases each). From germline, CDR1 is MGHDK and CDR2 SYGVNS. This CDR3 region has 8 residues. The V end was cut by 8 bases, the J end by 12 bases, with 8 bases between. In nucleotides, the CDR3 is TGTGCCAGCCTGGGACGGTACTTC. The encoded protein is CASLGRYF.

Only a few counts were recorded for this clonotype. This sequence joins TRBV4-3 and TRBJ2-7; 8 bases are shared with TRBD1. Germline V lookup: CDR1 LGHNA, CDR2 YSLEER. V trimming: 1 base; J trimming: 3 bases; junction bases outside the gene matches: 8. The CDR3 runs to 16 residues. The DNA for the CDR3 is TGCGCCAGCAGCCAAGGCCAGGGGGCAGGACACTACGAGCAGTACTTC. Amino acid sequence: CASSQGQGAGHYEQYF.

The rearrangement links TRBV11-2 to TRBJ2-5; a weak D match, TRBD1 (6 bases). V gave up 1 base and J gave up 5 bases, with 14 bases separating them. The CDR3 extends over 15 amino acids. Germline-derived CDR1 and CDR2 are SGHAT and FQNNGV. In nucleotides, the CDR3 is TGTGCCAGCAGCTTAGGTCACAGGGTGACGGAGACCCAGTACTTC. Translating gives CASSLGHRVTETQYF. Variable domain in full (rest from reference TRBV11-2 and TRBJ2-5): EAGVAQSPRYKIIEKRQSVAFWCNPISGHATLYWYQQILGQGPKLLIQFQNNGVVDDSQLPKDRFSAERLKGVDSTLKIQPAKLEDSAVYLCASSLGHRVTETQYFGPGTRLLVL.

This clonotype was detected only a few times. This sequence joins TRBV7-9 and TRBJ2-7, with 8 positions matching TRBD1. This CDR3 is 15 amino acids long. Germline V CDR1 and CDR2: SEHNR, FQNEAQ (reference sequence). The junction had 8 bases not matched to a gene; V was cut back by 4 bases and J by 3 bases. The CDR3 loop is CASSSTGTGLYEQYF. The CDR3 region has the DNA TGTGCCAGCAGCTCGACCGGGACAGGCCTCTACGAGCAGTACTTC.

The chain uses TRBV20-1 and TRBJ1-3, with D possibly TRBD1 on 5 matching bases. Germline V CDR1 and CDR2: DFQATT, SNEGSKA (reference sequence). V gave up 3 bases and J gave up 0 bases, with 12 bases separating them. CDR3 size: 15 residues. CDR3 amino acids: CSASAGSFSGNTIYF. CDR3 DNA: TGCAGTGCTAGTGCAGGGTCCTTCTCTGGAAACACCATATATTTT.

The chain carries TRBV18 and TRBJ2-2; the D gene is possibly TRBD2 (6 bases). The germline V and J ends were trimmed by 5 bases and 5 bases, with 21 bases remaining between them. The V gene's germline CDR1 is KGHSH and CDR2 LQKENI. The CDR3 loop spans 17 amino acids. CDR3 amino acids: CASSSPAGSRKTGELFF. The CDR3 DNA sequence: TGTGCCAGCTCATCCCCTGCGGGGTCACGCAAAACCGGGGAGCTGTTTTTT. The whole variable domain, remainder taken from reference TRBV18 and TRBJ2-2, is NAGVMQNPRHLVRRRGQEARLRCSPMKGHSHVYWYRQLPEEGLKFMVYLQKENIIDESGMPKERFSAEFPKEGPSILRIQQVVRGDSAAYFCASSSPAGSRKTGELFFGEGSRLTVL.

This clonotype was counted many times. This sequence joins TRBV7-2 and TRBJ2-3, with TRBD2 matching 14 bases. Losses at the gene ends were 5 bases for V and 6 bases for J; bases not matched to a gene: 7. The CDR3 consists of 16 residues. Germline V gene sequence: CDR1 SGHTA, CDR2 FQGNSA. CDR3 in DNA: TGTGCCAGCAGCCCCCGGACTAGCGGGGGGCCGGATACGCAGTATTTT. This codes for CASSPRTSGGPDTQYF.

This chain joins TRBV10-3 and TRBJ2-5; a possible D gene is TRBD2 (6 bases). The germline V gene encodes CDR1 ENHRY and CDR2 SYGVKD. CDR3 length equals 17 residues. Deletions cut 2 bases from V and 5 bases from J, with 21 bases between. The CDR3 DNA is TGTGCCATCAGTGAGCCGTCGGGTGGAGGGGCCGGGGAGACCCAGTACTTC. Its translation: CAISEPSGGGAGETQYF.